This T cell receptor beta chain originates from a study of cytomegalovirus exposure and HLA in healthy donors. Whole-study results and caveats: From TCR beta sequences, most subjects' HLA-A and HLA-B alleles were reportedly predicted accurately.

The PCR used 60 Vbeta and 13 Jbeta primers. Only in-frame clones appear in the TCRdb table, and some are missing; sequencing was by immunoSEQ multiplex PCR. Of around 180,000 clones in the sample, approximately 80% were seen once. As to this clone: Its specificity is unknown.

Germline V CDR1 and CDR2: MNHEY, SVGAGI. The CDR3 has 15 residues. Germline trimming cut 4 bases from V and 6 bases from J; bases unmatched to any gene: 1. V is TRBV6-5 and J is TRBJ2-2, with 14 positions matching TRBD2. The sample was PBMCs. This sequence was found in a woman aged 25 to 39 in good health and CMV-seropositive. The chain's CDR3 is CASSLGLAGAGELFF. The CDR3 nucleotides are TGTGCCAGCAGTTTGGGACTAGCGGGAGCCGGGGAGCTGTTTTTT.